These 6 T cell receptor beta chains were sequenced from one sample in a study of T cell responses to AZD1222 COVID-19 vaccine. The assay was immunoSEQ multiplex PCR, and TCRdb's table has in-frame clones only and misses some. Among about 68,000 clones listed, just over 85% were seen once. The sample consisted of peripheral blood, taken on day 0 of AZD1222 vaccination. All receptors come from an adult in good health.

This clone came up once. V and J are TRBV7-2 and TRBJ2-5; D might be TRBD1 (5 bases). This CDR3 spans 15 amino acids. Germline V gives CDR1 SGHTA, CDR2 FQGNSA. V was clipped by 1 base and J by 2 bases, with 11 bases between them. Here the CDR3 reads CASSLGDRQQETQYF. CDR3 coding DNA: TGTGCCAGCAGCTTAGGAGACAGACAACAAGAGACCCAGTACTTC.

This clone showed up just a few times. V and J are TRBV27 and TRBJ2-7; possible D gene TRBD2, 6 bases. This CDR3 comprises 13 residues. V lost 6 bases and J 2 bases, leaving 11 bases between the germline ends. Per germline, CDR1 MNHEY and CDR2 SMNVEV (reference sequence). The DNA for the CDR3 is TGTGCCAGCAGAAGGGACTTGACCTACGAGCAGTACTTC. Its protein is CASRRDLTYEQYF.

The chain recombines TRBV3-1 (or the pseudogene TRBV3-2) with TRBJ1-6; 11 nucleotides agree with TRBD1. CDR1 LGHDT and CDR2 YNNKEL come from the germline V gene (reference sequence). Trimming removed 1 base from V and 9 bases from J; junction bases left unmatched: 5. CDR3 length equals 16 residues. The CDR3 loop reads CASSQAGQGAPSPLHF. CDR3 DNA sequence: TGTGCCAGCAGCCAAGCCGGACAGGGGGCGCCTTCACCCCTCCACTTT.

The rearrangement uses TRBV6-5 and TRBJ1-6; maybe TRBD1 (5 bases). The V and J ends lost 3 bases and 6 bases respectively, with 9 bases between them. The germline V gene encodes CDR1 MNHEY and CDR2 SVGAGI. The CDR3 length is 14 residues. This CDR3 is CASSYGGSNSPLHF. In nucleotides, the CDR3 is TGTGCCAGCAGTTATGGGGGTAGTAATTCACCCCTCCACTTT.

The CDR3 DNA sequence: TGTGCCAGCAGCGAGAGGACTAGCGGGTTCTTAGATACGCAGTATTTT. As protein: CASSERTSGFLDTQYF. The chain employs TRBV9 and TRBJ2-3; 11 bases fit TRBD2. The CDR3 runs to 16 residues. The J segment lost 5 bases and the V segment lost 3 bases, leaving 8 bases of the junction unmatched. Germline V lookup: CDR1 SGDLS, CDR2 YYNGEE.

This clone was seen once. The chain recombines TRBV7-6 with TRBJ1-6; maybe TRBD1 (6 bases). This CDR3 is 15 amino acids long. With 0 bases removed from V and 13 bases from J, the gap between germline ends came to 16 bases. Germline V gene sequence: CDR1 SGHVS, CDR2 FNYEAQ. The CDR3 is CASSLAGEGGSPLHF. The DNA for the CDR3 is TGTGCCAGCAGCTTAGCGGGTGAGGGGGGATCGCCCCTCCACTTT.